This record looks at one T cell receptor beta chain sequence and its context. These data are taken from a study of neoadjuvant nivolumab and ipilimumab in lung cancer. Sequencing used immunoSEQ multiplex PCR; TCRdb keeps in-frame clones, though not all of them. Here the sample spans 13,000 or so clones, roughly 95% being singletons. Between the trimmed V and J ends, which lost 2 bases and 4 bases, there was a span of 11 bases. The CDR3 has 14 amino acids. CDR1 is SGHTA and CDR2 is FQGTGA in the germline V gene. The starting material was peripheral blood, obtained after neoadjuvant nivolumab, alone or with ipilimumab, at or shortly before surgery. This clonotype originated in an adult with non-small cell lung cancer. This chain uses TRBV7-3 with TRBJ1-1; D gene unclear. The DNA of the CDR3 is TGTGCCAGCAGCTTACAGAACCTGGGCACTGAAGCTTTCTTT. This encodes CASSLQNLGTEAFF.